The 6 T cell receptor beta chains below were found in one sample sequenced in a study of cytomegalovirus exposure and HLA in healthy donors. Primers included in the PCR were 60 Vbeta and 13 Jbeta primers. The data were produced by immunoSEQ multiplex PCR, yet TCRdb's version contains in-frame clones alone and is incomplete. The data hold more than 200,000 clones, with 82% observed a single time. Source material: PBMCs. The receptors here all came from a man in his forties or fifties in good health and CMV-seropositive.

The chain links TRBV19 to TRBJ2-1; 13 nucleotides line up with TRBD2. Looked up from germline, CDR1 is LNHDA and CDR2 is SQIVND (reference sequence). With 5 bases clipped from V and 9 bases from J, the junction kept 10 bases outside the gene matches. CDR3 size: 16 residues. CDR3 DNA: TGTGCCAGTAGTGGCCCGGGACTAGCGGGGAGGGGTGAGCAGTTCTTC. Translated: CASSGPGLAGRGEQFF.

The J gene is TRBJ2-3, the V gene TRBV11-3, with 12 nucleotides matching TRBD1. The germline V gene has CDR1 SGHNT and CDR2 YENEEA. CDR3 length: 15 residues. Unmatched junction bases numbered 3, after V lost 4 bases and J lost 4 bases. The CDR3, as DNA: TGTGCCAGCAGCTCCGGGACAGGGGGCGCAGATACGCAGTATTTT. Its protein is CASSSGTGGADTQYF.

The V call is TRBV7-6, the J call TRBJ1-1, with 9 bases identical to TRBD1. The CDR3 runs to 13 residues. Germline CDR1 and CDR2: SGHVS and FNYEAQ. After removal of 2 bases from V and 11 bases from J, the junction contained 6 bases not matched to a gene. Here the CDR3 reads CASSLSGQGVAFF. In DNA form, the CDR3 reads TGTGCCAGCAGCTTATCGGGACAGGGTGTGGCTTTCTTT. The entire variable domain, with the rest obtained from reference TRBV7-6 and TRBJ1-1, is as follows: GAGVSQSPRYKVTKRGQDVALRCDPISGHVSLYWYRQALGQGPEFLTYFNYEAQQDKSGLPNDRFSAERPEGSISTLTIQRTEQRDSAMYRCASSLSGQGVAFFGQGTRLTVV.

The rearrangement joins TRBV20-1 to TRBJ2-7; a weak D match, TRBD1 (5 bases). The length of the CDR3 is 11 residues. Germline lookup yields CDR1 DFQATT and CDR2 SNEGSKA (reference sequence). Between the trimmed V and J ends, which lost 4 bases and 6 bases, there was a span of 10 bases. The CDR3 sequence is CSATSGFEQYV. In nucleotides, the CDR3 is TGCAGTGCTACCTCAGGGTTCGAGCAGTACGTC.

This chain uses TRBV25-1 with TRBJ2-1; 11 bases align to TRBD2. The CDR3 is 15 amino acids. Per germline, CDR1 MGHDK and CDR2 SYGVNS. The trim removed 4 bases at V and 10 bases at J, leaving 9 bases unmatched. The CDR3 sequence is CASSAPGLAVGEQFF. The CDR3 DNA sequence: TGTGCCAGCAGTGCCCCGGGACTAGCGGTAGGAGAGCAGTTCTTC. Supplemented by reference TRBV25-1 and TRBJ2-1, the full variable domain reads EADIYQTPRYLVIGTGKKITLECSQTMGHDKMYWYQQDPGMELHLIHYSYGVNSTEKGDLSSESTVSRIRTEHFPLTLESARPSHTSQYLCASSAPGLAVGEQFFGPGTRLTVL.

The sample holds a few counts of this clone. The rearrangement joins TRBV11-2 to TRBJ2-4, with D uncertain. The length of the CDR3 is 11 residues. The germline gives CDR1 SGHAT, CDR2 FQNNGV. V was trimmed by 4 bases and J by 9 bases, leaving 7 bases between them. CDR3 in DNA: TGTGCCAGCAGCTCTAGAGGCATTCAGTACTTC. Translating it yields CASSSRGIQYF. The variable domain in full, completed from reference TRBV11-2 and TRBJ2-4, reads EAGVAQSPRYKIIEKRQSVAFWCNPISGHATLYWYQQILGQGPKLLIQFQNNGVVDDSQLPKDRFSAERLKGVDSTLKIQPAKLEDSAVYLCASSSRGIQYFGAGTRLSVL.